This entry concerns a single TCR beta chain. Its antigen is currently unknown. Germline V gene lookup returns CDR1 SGHRS and CDR2 YFSETQ. The CDR3 covers 15 residues. The germline V and J ends were trimmed by 5 bases and 0 bases, with 9 bases remaining between them. Some clones are missing from TCRdb's copy, which holds only in-frame ones; the method was immunoSEQ multiplex PCR. The sample includes about 400,000 clones, around four fifths of them seen just once. Treatment in this sample: roughly 18 received Ad26.COV2.S at low or high dose, single or two shots; about five received placebo; per-sample allocation not given. Samples were taken on day 63 after the first vaccine or placebo injection. Within Boston, the person who donated was an adult of 18-55 years. The data are from a study of Ad26.COV2.S vaccination and SARS-CoV-2 variants. The wider study: Donor got 5x10^10 or 1x10^11 viral particles of Ad26.COV2.S.

Study-wide points: Analyses of TCR breadth and depth may have underestimated total T cell responses. Substantial breadth was reported for post-vaccination spike-specific CD8+ and CD4+ T cells.

The receptor was isolated from a person aged 18 to 65 who received the Ad26.COV2.S COVID-19 vaccine or a placebo. The material sequenced was peripheral blood, taken in a trial of Ad26.COV2.S vaccine versus placebo. The gene calls are TRBV5-1 and TRBJ1-6, with a weak D call TRBD1 (5 bases). The CDR3 DNA sequence: TGCGCCAGCAGAGCCGACAGCTCCTATAATTCACCCCTCCACTTT. This encodes CASRADSSYNSPLHF.